What follows are 20 T cell receptor beta chains derived from one specimen sequenced in a study of T cells in tuberculosis. The method was immunoSEQ multiplex PCR; TCRdb's version includes in-frame clones alone and lacks a portion of them. In the table there are 30,000 to 40,000 clones, approximately 90% of which are singletons. Time point specified: new active TB diagnosis, blood taken before or within 7 days of starting treatment. Sequencing was performed on PBMCs, taken at tuberculosis diagnosis. Source of these receptors: an adult with tuberculosis.

The V call is TRBV5-4, the J call TRBJ1-4; maybe TRBD1 (5 bases). The CDR3 contains 13 residues. Germline V gene sequence: CDR1 SGHNT, CDR2 YYREEE (reference sequence). Between the trimmed V and J ends, which lost 2 bases and 4 bases, there was a span of 6 bases. The DNA for the CDR3 is TGTGCCAGCAGCTTTGACAGTAATGAAAAACTGTTTTTT. It yields the protein CASSFDSNEKLFF.

The chain combines TRBV6-1 with TRBJ2-7; D possibly corresponds to TRBD1 (7 bases). V dropped 7 bases and J dropped 3 bases, with 16 bases sitting between them. Germline loops: CDR1 MNHNS, CDR2 SASEGT. There are 14 residues in the CDR3. The CDR3 nucleotides are TGTGCCAGCACTAATCAGGGGGGCTACTACGAGCAGTACTTC. Translation: CASTNQGGYYEQYF.

The rearrangement uses TRBV5-6 and TRBJ2-1; the match to TRBD1 covers 7 bases. The germline gives CDR1 SGHDT, CDR2 YYEEEE. J was trimmed by 4 bases and V by 4 bases; bases with no gene match: 5. The CDR3 totals 14 residues. The CDR3 loop reads CASSVGTVYNEQFF. The CDR3 DNA follows: TGTGCCAGCAGCGTAGGGACAGTTTACAATGAGCAGTTCTTC.

The gene calls are TRBV6-1 and TRBJ2-7; TRBD1 aligns across 9 bases. Germline V lookup: CDR1 MNHNS, CDR2 SASEGT. Unmatched junction bases numbered 7, after V lost 7 bases and J lost 0 bases. The CDR3 totals 15 residues. The CDR3 DNA reads TGTGCCAGCACCACGGGACAGGGAGGCTCCTACGAGCAGTACGTC. This gives the protein CASTTGQGGSYEQYV.

This chain links TRBV2 with TRBJ1-1; D is unresolved. Germline V gives CDR1 SNHLY, CDR2 FYNNEI. V lost 1 base, J lost 10 bases, and 13 bases lay in between. The CDR3 has 13 amino acids. The DNA of the CDR3 is TGTGCCAGCAGTGAAGTAGAGGATCATCGAGCTTTCTTT. It specifies CASSEVEDHRAFF.

The V gene is TRBV5-1, the J gene TRBJ1-1, with a possible D match to TRBD1 (6 bases). V was pared by 1 base and J by 3 bases, with 10 bases between. The CDR3 has 14 residues. CDR1 is SGHRS, CDR2 YFSETQ, per germline. CDR3: CASSLWGQDTEAFF. In DNA form, the CDR3 reads TGCGCCAGCAGCTTGTGGGGGCAGGACACTGAAGCTTTCTTT.

J is TRBJ2-3 and V is TRBV6-7, with TRBD2 matching 11 bases. Being an ORF, TRBV6-7 has a function that is uncertain. The V and J ends lost 7 bases and 3 bases, in that order; junction bases with no gene match: 18. The CDR3 extends over 19 amino acids. The CDR3 reads CASTKRDSGGASWTDTQYF. The DNA of the CDR3 is TGTGCCAGCACCAAAAGGGATAGCGGGGGGGCATCTTGGACAGATACGCAGTATTTT.

This rearrangement joins TRBV23-1 to TRBJ2-7; TRBD1 matches at 8 bases. TRBV23-1 is given ORF status, its function remaining uncertain. Trimming removed 2 bases from V and 4 bases from J; junction bases left unmatched: 7. The CDR3 has 15 residues. The CDR3 DNA sequence: TGCGCCAGCAGTCAACCGTGGAGACAGGGGTACGAGCAGTACGTC. Its translation is CASSQPWRQGYEQYV.

This clone has more than one count but fewer than ten. The CDR3 reads CASSRAGGDEQYV. The CDR3 DNA reads TGTGCCAGCAGTCGGGCAGGGGGCGACGAGCAGTACGTC. The chain joins TRBV6-5 to TRBJ2-7; 8 bases align to TRBD1. J was trimmed by 5 bases and V by 5 bases; bases with no gene match: 5. CDR3 size: 13 residues. Germline V gene lookup returns CDR1 MNHEY and CDR2 SVGAGI.

This chain links TRBV5-6 with TRBJ1-2, with a possible D match to TRBD1 (5 bases). The germline V gene has CDR1 SGHDT and CDR2 YYEEEE. V was trimmed by 1 base and J by 0 bases, leaving 13 bases between them. This CDR3 contains 16 residues. The CDR3 here is CASSLITTGSNYGYTF. The CDR3 DNA reads as TGTGCCAGCAGCTTGATTACTACAGGATCTAACTATGGCTACACCTTC.

This clone was seen a handful of times. This chain links TRBV6-5 with TRBJ1-6; 7 bases line up with TRBD1. Germline-derived CDR1 and CDR2 are MNHEY and SVGAGI. The CDR3 loop spans 15 amino acids. The J segment lost 5 bases and the V segment lost 5 bases, leaving 6 bases of the junction unmatched. This CDR3 reads CASSRQGPDNSPLHF. For the CDR3, the DNA is TGTGCCAGCAGTCGACAGGGACCCGATAATTCACCCCTCCACTTT.

The chain links TRBV4-1 to TRBJ2-1, with D uncertain. The CDR3 is 14 amino acids. The V gene lost 0 bases and the J gene lost 4 bases, with 7 bases spanning the gap. Germline V lookup: CDR1 MGHRA, CDR2 YSYEKL. CDR3 nucleotides: TGCGCCAGCAGCCAAGACCCGTCTTACAATGAGCAGTTCTTC. Encoded protein: CASSQDPSYNEQFF.

V gene TRBV4-2 combines with J gene TRBJ2-7; 7 bases are shared with TRBD2. Germline V lookup: CDR1 LGHNA, CDR2 YNFKEQ. V trimming: 2 bases; J trimming: 4 bases; junction bases outside the gene matches: 14. CDR3 length: 17 residues. The CDR3 sequence is CASSQFGSASGAYEQYF. The CDR3 coding sequence is TGTGCCAGCAGCCAATTCGGGTCGGCCAGCGGGGCATACGAGCAGTACTTC.

The V gene is TRBV4-3, the J gene TRBJ1-6, with 7 bases fitting TRBD1. With 4 bases clipped from V and 7 bases from J, the junction kept 7 bases outside the gene matches. CDR1 LGHNA and CDR2 YSLEER come from the germline V gene. The CDR3 has 15 residues. The DNA of the CDR3 is TGCGCCAGCAGCCCATACCAGGGGGTCAATTCACCCCTCCACTTT. It specifies CASSPYQGVNSPLHF.

This clone has a single count. This chain uses TRBV6-5 with TRBJ2-7; the D gene is possibly TRBD2 (5 bases). The CDR3 loop spans 12 amino acids. Trimming shortened V by 2 bases and J by 7 bases, and 9 bases separated the two germline ends. Germline V gene data show CDR1 as MNHEY and CDR2 as SVGAGI. For the CDR3, the DNA is TGTGCCAGCAGTTACCGCGCGGGTGAGCAGTACTTC. Amino acid sequence: CASSYRAGEQYF.

This rearrangement joins TRBV6-5 to TRBJ2-1; tentative D call: TRBD2 (5 bases). CDR3 size: 12 residues. Germline V gives CDR1 MNHEY, CDR2 SVGAGI. V was cut by 7 bases and J by 7 bases, with 11 bases left in between. The CDR3, as DNA: TGTGCCAGCATGGGGAGAGTAAATGAGCAGTTCTTC. The encoded protein is CASMGRVNEQFF.

The genes are TRBV6-1 and TRBJ2-7, with 9 nucleotides matching TRBD1. Per the germline V gene, CDR1 is MNHNS and CDR2 is SASEGT. CDR3 length: 14 amino acids. J was trimmed by 6 bases and V by 6 bases; bases with no gene match: 9. The CDR3 DNA reads as TGTGCCAGCAGGGGACAGGGCCTCCTGACCGAGCAGTACGTC. Translated, it gives CASRGQGLLTEQYV.

The chain is built from TRBV11-3 and TRBJ1-1; maybe TRBD1 (6 bases). The V end lost 1 base, the J end lost 1 base, and 7 bases lay between the germline ends. Germline V gene data show CDR1 as SGHNT and CDR2 as YENEEA. The CDR3 totals 14 residues. DNA for the CDR3: TGTGCCAGCAGCTTAGGGGGGCCGAACACTGAAGCTTTCTTT. Translating it yields CASSLGGPNTEAFF.

V is TRBV9 and J is TRBJ2-7; maybe TRBD2 (5 bases). Looked up from germline, CDR1 is SGDLS and CDR2 is YYNGEE. The germline V and J ends were trimmed by 0 bases and 0 bases, with 10 bases remaining between them. The CDR3 loop spans 15 amino acids. The CDR3 DNA reads as TGTGCCAGCAGCGTAGGCGAAGGGAGCTCCTACGAGCAGTACTTC. This gives the protein CASSVGEGSSYEQYF.

V is TRBV7-2 and J is TRBJ1-2; 8 nucleotides match TRBD1. Trimming at V came to 5 bases and at J to 2 bases, leaving 10 bases not matched to a gene. CDR1 is SGHTA and CDR2 is FQGNSA in the germline V gene. This CDR3 has 16 residues. CDR3 sequence reads: CASSPDRTGRNYGYTF. The CDR3 region has the DNA TGTGCCAGCAGCCCCGATCGGACAGGGAGAAACTATGGCTACACCTTC.